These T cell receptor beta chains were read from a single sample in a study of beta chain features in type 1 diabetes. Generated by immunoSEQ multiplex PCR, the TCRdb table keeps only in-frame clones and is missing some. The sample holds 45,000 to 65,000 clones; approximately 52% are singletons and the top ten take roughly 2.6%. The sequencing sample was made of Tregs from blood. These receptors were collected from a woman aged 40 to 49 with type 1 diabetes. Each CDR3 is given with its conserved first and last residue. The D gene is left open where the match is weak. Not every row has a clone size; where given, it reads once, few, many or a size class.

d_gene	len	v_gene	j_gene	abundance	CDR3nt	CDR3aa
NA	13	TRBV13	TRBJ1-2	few	TGTGCCAGCAGCTTACGGGGATACTATGGCTACACCTTC	CASSLRGYYGYTF
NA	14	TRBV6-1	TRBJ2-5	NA	TGTGCCAGCAATTCACGGGGGGCTCAAGAGACCCAGTACTTC	CASNSRGAQETQYF
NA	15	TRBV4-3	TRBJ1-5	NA	TGCGCCAGCAGCCCCCTCAGGGGTCCCTATCAGCCCCAGCATTTT	CASSPLRGPYQPQHF
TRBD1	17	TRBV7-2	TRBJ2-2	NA	TGTGCCAGCAGCCCCGTCCCGGGGACAGGGAACACCGGGGAGCTGTTTTTT	CASSPVPGTGNTGELFF
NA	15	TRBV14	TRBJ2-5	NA	TGTGCCAGCAGCCAAGGGTCCAGCGGCAAAGAGACCCAGTACTTC	CASSQGSSGKETQYF
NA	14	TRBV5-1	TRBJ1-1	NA	TGCGCCAGCAGATTGGGAGGGATGAACACTGAAGCTTTCTTT	CASRLGGMNTEAFF
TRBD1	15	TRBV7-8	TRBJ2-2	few	TGTGCCAGCAGCTCACAGGGGGCGAGGACCGGGGAGCTGTTTTTT	CASSSQGARTGELFF
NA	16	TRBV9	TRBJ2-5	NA	TGTGCCAGCAGCGCGGAGGGGCGGCTAGTGGGAGAGACCCAGTACTTC	CASSAEGRLVGETQYF
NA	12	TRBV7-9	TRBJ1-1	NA	TGTGCCAGCCTCTCCGGGGGGTCTGAAGCTTTCTTT	CASLSGGSEAFF
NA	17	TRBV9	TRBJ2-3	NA	TGTGCCAGCAGCGTAGAGGCGCTTTACAGGGCGGGTGATACGCAGTATTTT	CASSVEALYRAGDTQYF
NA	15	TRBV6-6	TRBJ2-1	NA	TGTGCCAGCAGCCTCGGGGTCAGGGGCGGCTATGAGCAGTTCTTC	CASSLGVRGGYEQFF
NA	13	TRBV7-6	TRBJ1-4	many	TGTGCCAGCAGCGAGAACACAGGAACCGCACTGTTTTTT	CASSENTGTALFF
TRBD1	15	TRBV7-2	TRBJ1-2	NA	TGTGCCAGCAGCTTACATCTGACAGGGGCCTATGGCTACACCTTC	CASSLHLTGAYGYTF
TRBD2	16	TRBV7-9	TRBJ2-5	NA	TGTGCCAGCAGCTTAGTTAAACTAGCGGGAGAAGAGACCCAGTACTTC	CASSLVKLAGEETQYF
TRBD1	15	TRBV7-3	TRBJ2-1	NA	TGTGCCAGCAGCTTACAACAGGGGGCATTGGATGAGCAGTTCTTC	CASSLQQGALDEQFF
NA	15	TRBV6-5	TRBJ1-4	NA	TGTGCCAGCAGCCGGTCCGGAGACCTACATGAAAAACTGTTTTTT	CASSRSGDLHEKLFF
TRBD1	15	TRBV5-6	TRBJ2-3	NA	TGTGCCAGCACCCCAGGGACAGGAGTTAGCGATACGCAGTATTTT	CASTPGTGVSDTQYF
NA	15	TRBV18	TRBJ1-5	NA	TGTGCCAGCTCACGGGGGGTGGAAAGCAATCAGCCCCAGCATTTT	CASSRGVESNQPQHF
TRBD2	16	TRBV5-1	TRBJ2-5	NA	TGCGCCAGCAGCTGGGCCGAACTAGCGGGAGGGGAGACCCAGTACTTC	CASSWAELAGGETQYF
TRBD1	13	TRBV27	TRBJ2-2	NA	TGTGCCAGCGGGGGACAGATCCCCGGGGAGCTGTTTTTT	CASGGQIPGELFF
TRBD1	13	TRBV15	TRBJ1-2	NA	TGTGCCACCAGTCCGGGACAGACCTATGGCTACACCTTC	CATSPGQTYGYTF
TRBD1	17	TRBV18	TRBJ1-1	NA	TGTGCCAGCTCACCAATGGGGACAGGGGACGTGTACACTGAAGCTTTCTTT	CASSPMGTGDVYTEAFF
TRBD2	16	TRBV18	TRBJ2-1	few	TGTGCCAGCTCCGCCTTAGGGCGGGGGGGTTACAATGAGCAGTTCTTC	CASSALGRGGYNEQFF
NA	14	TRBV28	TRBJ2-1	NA	TGTGCCAGCAGTTTAAGGACTTTTTACAATGAGCAGTTCTTC	CASSLRTFYNEQFF
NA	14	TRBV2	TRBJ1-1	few	TGTGCCAGCAGTGACAGGACTTGGCACACTGAAGCTTTCTTT	CASSDRTWHTEAFF
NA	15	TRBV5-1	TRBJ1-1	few	TGCGCCAGCAGCATAACAGGGTATCGAGGTACTGAAGCTTTCTTT	CASSITGYRGTEAFF
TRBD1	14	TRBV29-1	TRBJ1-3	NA	TGCAGCGTTGAGCCCGGGACAGGTGGAAACACCATATATTTT	CSVEPGTGGNTIYF
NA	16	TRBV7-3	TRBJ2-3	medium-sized	TGTGCCAGCAGTTATGGACTGTCACTAGACACAGATACGCAGTATTTT	CASSYGLSLDTDTQYF
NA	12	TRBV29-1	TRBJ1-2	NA	TGCAGCGCCCTGGACCGTGGAGGCGGCTACACCTTC	CSALDRGGGYTF
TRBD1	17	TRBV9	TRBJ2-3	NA	TGTGCCAGCAGCATCGGGGCGGGACAGGGGGCCGTCGGTACGCAGTATTTT	CASSIGAGQGAVGTQYF
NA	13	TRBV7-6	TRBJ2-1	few	TGTGCCAGCAGCCCCCCGGCCTACAATGAGCAGTTCTTC	CASSPPAYNEQFF
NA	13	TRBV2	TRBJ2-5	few	TGTGCCAGCAGCGTGGGACTCGTCGAGACCCAGTACTTC	CASSVGLVETQYF
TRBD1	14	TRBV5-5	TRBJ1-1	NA	TGTGCCAGCAGCTTGCGGGACAGGGGAAGATCAGCTTTCTTT	CASSLRDRGRSAFF
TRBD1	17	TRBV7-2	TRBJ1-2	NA	TGTGCCAGCAGCTTATCCGGGACAGTGCCACTCAACGGAGGCTACACCTTC	CASSLSGTVPLNGGYTF
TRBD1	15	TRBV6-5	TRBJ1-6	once	TGTGCCAGCAGTTACTCGAACAGGGGTCAATCACCCCTCCACTTT	CASSYSNRGQSPLHF
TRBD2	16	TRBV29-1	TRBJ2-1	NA	TGCAGCATCGGGACTAGCGGGAGGGTTAGCTACAATGAGCAGTTCTTC	CSIGTSGRVSYNEQFF
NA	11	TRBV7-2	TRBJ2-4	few	TGTGCCAGCAGTACAGGAAACATTCAGTACTTC	CASSTGNIQYF
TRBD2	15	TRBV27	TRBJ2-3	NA	TGTGCCAGCAGTGGACCGGGACTAGCGGGAGCTACGCAGTATTTT	CASSGPGLAGATQYF
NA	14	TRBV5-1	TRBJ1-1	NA	TGCGCCAGCAGCCCTGGGCGGGGTAGCACTGAAGCTTTCTTT	CASSPGRGSTEAFF
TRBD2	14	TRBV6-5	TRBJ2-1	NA	TGTGCCAGCACCGCGGGGGGGCCAGGGCATGAGCAGTTCTTC	CASTAGGPGHEQFF
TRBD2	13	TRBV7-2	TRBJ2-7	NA	TGTGCCAGCAGCCAGGGACTATCCTACGAGCAGTACTTC	CASSQGLSYEQYF
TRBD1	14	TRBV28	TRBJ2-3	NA	TGTGCCAGCAGTTTAGGACAGGGGGGAGATACGCAGTATTTT	CASSLGQGGDTQYF